A selection of T cell receptor beta chains follows, all from one sample in a study of response to subunit inactivated influenza vaccine. TCRdb re-called the RT-PCR reads with MiXCR, one entry per CDR3 protein. The data contain a few hundred thousand distinct CDR3 sequences, 12% to 15% of them seen just once; the ten biggest clones take up 11%. The input for sequencing was PBMCs from blood, taken 11 to 12 days after vaccination. These receptors were taken from a man aged 45 to 65 who received an inactivated influenza vaccine. CDR3s include the opening cysteine and the closing phenylalanine or tryptophan. The D gene is left open where the match is weak. Expanded clones get a size class; other rows say once, few or many, or leave the size out.

J gene	clone size	V gene	D gene	CDR3 protein	CDR3 DNA
TRBJ1-5	many	TRBV6-2/TRBV6-3	NA	CASGNNQPQHF	TGTGCCAGCGGGAACAATCAGCCCCAGCATTTT
TRBJ1-1	few	TRBV4-3	TRBD1	CASSQVRTGVATEAFF	TGCGCCAGCAGCCAAGTCCGGACAGGGGTGGCCACTGAAGCTTTCTTT
TRBJ2-5	NA	TRBV5-5	TRBD2	CASSFSGAPQETQYF	TGTGCCAGCAGCTTCAGCGGGGCTCCACAAGAGACCCAGTACTTC
TRBJ2-3	many	TRBV7-6	NA	CASSSPGTDTQYF	TGTGCCAGCAGCTCCCCTGGCACAGATACGCAGTATTTT
TRBJ2-7	NA	TRBV15	NA	CATSRDRGINEQYF	TGTGCCACCAGCAGAGATAGAGGGATCAACGAGCAGTACTTC
TRBJ2-2	few	TRBV29-1	NA	CSVLRATGELFF	TGCAGCGTTCTAAGGGCCACCGGGGAGCTGTTTTTT
TRBJ2-1	NA	TRBV3-1	TRBD2	CASSQEVAGNEQFF	TGTGCCAGCAGCCAAGAAGTAGCGGGCAATGAGCAGTTCTTC
TRBJ2-1	few	TRBV14	NA	CASSQSQGWNEQFF	TGTGCCAGCAGCCAATCCCAGGGGTGGAATGAGCAGTTCTTC
TRBJ1-2	NA	TRBV14	NA	CASSRGHFNGYTF	TGTGCCAGCAGCAGGGGACATTTCAACGGCTACACCTTC
TRBJ2-2	NA	TRBV3-1	TRBD1	CASSQAIPGQGGNVRTGELFF	TGTGCCAGCAGCCAGGCGATACCTGGACAGGGAGGTAATGTAAGGACCGGGGAGCTGTTTTTT
TRBJ1-5	NA	TRBV20-1	NA	CSVGATVNQPQHF	TGCAGTGTCGGGGCTACGGTTAATCAGCCCCAGCATTTT
TRBJ2-7	NA	TRBV19	NA	CASSIDFSPTRPLEQYF	TGTGCCAGTAGTATAGATTTTTCGCCAACCCGGCCTCTCGAGCAGTACTTC
TRBJ2-7	few	TRBV7-2	NA	CASSLEGQPYEQYF	TGTGCCAGCAGCTTAGAGGGGCAACCCTACGAGCAGTACTTC
TRBJ2-5	many	TRBV12-3/TRBV12-4	NA	CASSFGTFQETQYF	TGTGCCAGCAGTTTCGGGACATTTCAAGAGACCCAGTACTTC
TRBJ2-5	few	TRBV10-3	TRBD2	CAISGPSGGAETQYF	TGTGCCATCAGCGGCCCGAGCGGGGGTGCTGAGACCCAGTACTTC
TRBJ1-2	NA	TRBV10-3	NA	CAISAGQDYGYTF	TGTGCCATCAGTGCCGGGCAAGACTATGGCTACACCTTC
TRBJ2-1	many	TRBV3-1	TRBD2	CASSLLSGEQFF	TGTGCCAGCAGCCTCCTTAGCGGGGAGCAGTTCTTC
TRBJ1-2	NA	TRBV12-3/TRBV12-4	TRBD1	CASSSPDRVNGYTF	TGTGCCAGCAGTTCCCCCGACAGGGTAAATGGCTACACCTTC
TRBJ2-7	few	TRBV7-6	TRBD2	CASSSRLAGGGREQYF	TGTGCCAGCAGCTCGCGACTAGCGGGAGGGGGCCGCGAGCAGTACTTC
TRBJ2-1	NA	TRBV11-2	NA	CASSLTGTMSYNEQFF	TGTGCCAGCAGCTTAACCGGGACAATGAGCTACAATGAGCAGTTCTTC
TRBJ2-2	many	TRBV12-3/TRBV12-4	NA	CASSRAAVGTGELFF	TGTGCCAGCAGCCGGGCCGCAGTAGGCACCGGGGAGCTGTTTTTT
TRBJ2-1	many	TRBV28	TRBD1	CASTTGGWNEQFF	TGTGCCAGCACTACAGGGGGTTGGAATGAGCAGTTCTTC
TRBJ2-2	many	TRBV7-9	NA	CASSYGTRNTGELFF	TGTGCCAGCAGCTACGGGACAAGAAACACCGGGGAGCTGTTTTTT
TRBJ2-2	NA	TRBV20-1	NA	CSARDLRHTGELFF	TGCAGTGCTAGAGATCTACGACACACCGGGGAGCTGTTTTTT
TRBJ2-1	few	TRBV29-1	NA	CSVDPTGYNEQFF	TGCAGCGTTGACCCGACAGGTTACAATGAGCAGTTCTTC
TRBJ2-4	many	TRBV5-1	NA	CASSPDGGRDNIQYF	TGCGCCAGCAGCCCCGACGGGGGCAGGGATAACATTCAGTACTTC
TRBJ1-2	few	TRBV18	NA	CASSQEKNYGYTF	TGTGCCAGCTCGCAGGAGAAGAACTATGGCTACACCTTC
TRBJ2-1	few	TRBV12-3/TRBV12-4	NA	CASSLAGAASNEQFF	TGTGCCAGCAGTTTAGCGGGAGCAGCTTCGAATGAGCAGTTCTTC
TRBJ2-7	few	TRBV29-1	TRBD2	CSVETSGRSAQYF	TGCAGCGTTGAGACTAGCGGGAGGAGCGCGCAGTACTTC
TRBJ2-7	NA	TRBV5-1	NA	CASSPLGTYEQYF	TGCGCCAGCAGCCCGCTTGGGACCTACGAGCAGTACTTC
TRBJ2-5	NA	TRBV27	TRBD1	CATKGTDRALQETQYF	TGTGCCACCAAAGGAACGGACAGGGCCCTACAAGAGACCCAGTACTTC
TRBJ2-2	NA	TRBV5-5	NA	CASSGQTNTGELFF	TGTGCCAGCAGCGGACAGACGAACACCGGGGAGCTGTTTTTT
TRBJ2-3	NA	TRBV20-1	NA	CSAREVARRTDTQYF	TGCAGTGCTAGAGAAGTGGCAAGACGGACAGATACGCAGTATTTT
TRBJ1-6	few	TRBV5-1	NA	CASSSGGRDSYNSPLHF	TGCGCCAGCAGCTCCGGGGGCAGGGATTCCTATAATTCACCCCTCCACTTT
TRBJ2-1	NA	TRBV5-1	TRBD2	CASSLVDPSGGDNEQFF	TGCGCCAGCAGCTTGGTCGATCCTAGCGGGGGGGACAATGAGCAGTTCTTC
TRBJ2-1	many	TRBV6-2/TRBV6-3	NA	CASSPYRARGEFF	TGTGCCAGCAGCCCATACCGGGCCCGCGGGGAGTTCTTC
TRBJ1-2	few	TRBV5-1	NA	CASSLGQLIYGYTF	TGCGCCAGCAGCTTGGGACAGCTAATCTATGGCTACACCTTC
TRBJ2-1	NA	TRBV12-3/TRBV12-4	NA	CASSFGLGYDEQFF	TGTGCCAGCAGTTTCGGTCTAGGTTACGATGAGCAGTTCTTC
TRBJ1-1	few	TRBV5-1	NA	CASSLPKGADTEAFF	TGCGCCAGCAGCTTGCCGAAGGGCGCGGACACTGAAGCTTTCTTT
TRBJ2-5	NA	TRBV10-3	NA	CAISESMGGGETQYF	TGTGCCATCAGTGAGTCGATGGGGGGAGGAGAGACCCAGTACTTC
TRBJ2-1	NA	TRBV6-2/TRBV6-3	NA	CASSYSLRGAAYNEQFF	TGTGCCAGCAGTTACTCGCTGCGGGGTGCCGCCTACAATGAGCAGTTCTTC
TRBJ2-5	NA	TRBV15	NA	CATSRDLGVGETQYF	TGTGCCACCAGCAGAGACTTGGGGGTTGGGGAGACCCAGTACTTC
TRBJ2-2	many	TRBV12-3/TRBV12-4	TRBD1	CASSTRQGGELFF	TGTGCCAGCAGTACCCGACAGGGCGGGGAGCTGTTTTTT
TRBJ2-2	NA	TRBV7-2	NA	CASSLGLTAGELFF	TGTGCCAGCAGCTTGGGACTTACCGCAGGGGAGCTGTTTTTT
TRBJ2-1	many	TRBV7-2	TRBD2	CASSPRKGGVSYNEQFF	TGTGCCAGCAGCCCCCGGAAGGGAGGGGTTTCCTACAATGAGCAGTTCTTC
TRBJ2-7	few	TRBV7-8	NA	CASSLPWDEQYF	TGTGCCAGCAGCTTACCGTGGGACGAGCAGTACTTC
TRBJ1-2	NA	TRBV18	NA	CASSPYTESGSTYGYTF	TGTGCCAGCTCACCCTACACCGAGAGCGGATCCACCTATGGCTACACCTTC
TRBJ2-7	many	TRBV5-1	NA	CASSLVPGSYEQYF	TGTGCCAGCAGCTTAGTTCCGGGGTCCTACGAGCAGTACTTC
TRBJ2-3	few	TRBV4-2	NA	CASSQDLARTDTQYF	TGTGCCAGCAGCCAAGATCTAGCCCGGACAGATACGCAGTATTTT